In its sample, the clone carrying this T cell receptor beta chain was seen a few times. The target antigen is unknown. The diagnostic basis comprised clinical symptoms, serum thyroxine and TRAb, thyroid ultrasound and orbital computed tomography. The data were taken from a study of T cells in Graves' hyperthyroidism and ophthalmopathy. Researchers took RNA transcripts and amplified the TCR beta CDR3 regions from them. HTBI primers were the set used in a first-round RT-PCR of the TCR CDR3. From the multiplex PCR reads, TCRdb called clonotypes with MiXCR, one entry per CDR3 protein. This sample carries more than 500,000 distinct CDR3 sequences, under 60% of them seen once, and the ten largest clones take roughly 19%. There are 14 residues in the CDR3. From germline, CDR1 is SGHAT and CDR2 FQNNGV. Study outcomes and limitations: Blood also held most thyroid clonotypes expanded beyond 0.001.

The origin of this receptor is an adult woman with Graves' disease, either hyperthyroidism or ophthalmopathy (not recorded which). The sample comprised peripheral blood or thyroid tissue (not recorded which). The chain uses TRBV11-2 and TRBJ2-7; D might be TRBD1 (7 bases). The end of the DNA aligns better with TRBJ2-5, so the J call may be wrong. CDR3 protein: CASSLQGGLGTQYF. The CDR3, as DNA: TGTGCCAGCAGCTTGCAGGGGGGTTTGGGGACCCAGTACTTC.